The 10 T cell receptor beta chains listed next were all sequenced from one sample in a study of CD8 T cells in ankylosing spondylitis (dated by TCRdb to the late 2010s). Library generation was performed with 5' RACE. The instrument given in TCRdb is Illumina HiSeq 2500. Using fastp trimming at Q25 and MiXCR clonotype assembly, TCRdb reanalyzed the public sequencing data and kept in-frame beta chains. Rows are combined by CDR3 protein, so each entry shows the most common genes and DNA. For this sample the table gives approximately 240,000 distinct CDR3 sequences, of which roughly a tenth were detected only once. The leading ten clones occupy less than 3% of the sample. Input material: blood, either unsorted or a sorted T cell fraction (not recorded which). The receptors here all came from a male donor with ankylosing spondylitis or in good health (not recorded which).

This clonotype came up many times. CDR3 amino acids: CAVNRDRGNTDTQYF. In nucleotides, the CDR3 is TGTGCCGTAAACCGGGACAGGGGCAACACAGATACGCAGTATTTT. This sequence joins TRBV10-3 and TRBJ2-3; 10 bases fit TRBD1. V was clipped by 11 bases and J by 2 bases; unmatched bases: 10. Germline V gene sequence: CDR1 ENHRY, CDR2 SYGVKD. The CDR3 sequence is 15 residues long.

This clonotype was picked up many times. This sequence joins TRBV30 and TRBJ2-1; D is tentatively TRBD1 or TRBD2 (6 bases each). The V and J ends lost 1 base and 0 bases respectively, with 10 bases between them. The germline CDR1 and CDR2 sequences are GTSNPN and SVGIG (reference sequence). The CDR3 has 15 amino acids. The CDR3: CAWSGGTRSYNEQFF. The CDR3 DNA reads as TGTGCCTGGAGTGGCGGGACACGCTCCTACAATGAGCAGTTCTTC.

The chain has TRBV7-9 and TRBJ2-5, with D hard to call. Looked up from germline, CDR1 is SEHNR and CDR2 is FQNEAQ (reference sequence). The CDR3 totals 14 residues. V was trimmed by 4 bases and J by 4 bases, leaving 13 bases between them. The CDR3 loop is CASSSPGFGETQYF. The CDR3 coding sequence is TGTGCCAGCAGCTCTCCCGGGTTCGGAGAGACCCAGTACTTC.

CDR3 region: CASSLGWPGRANEKLFF. The CDR3, as DNA: TGTGCCAGCAGCTTAGGGTGGCCTGGAAGGGCTAATGAAAAACTGTTTTTT. The chain carries TRBV7-9 and TRBJ1-4, with unresolved D. The CDR3 is 17 amino acids. Trimming took off 1 base at V and 3 bases at J, with 15 bases between the two ends. From germline, CDR1 is SEHNR and CDR2 FQNEAQ (reference sequence).

This clonotype was seen repeatedly, ten times or more. This chain uses TRBV20-1 with TRBJ2-3; 12 bases match TRBD2. The germline gives CDR1 DFQATT, CDR2 SNEGSKA (reference sequence). The V segment lost 0 bases and the J segment 1 base; nucleotides outside the gene matches: 2. This CDR3 is 16 amino acids long. This CDR3 is CSARDRLAGGTDTQYF. CDR3 nucleotides: TGCAGTGCTAGAGATCGACTAGCGGGAGGCACAGATACGCAGTATTTT.

This clonotype has a count of ten or more. The chain has TRBV5-1 and TRBJ2-5, with D perhaps matching TRBD1 (5 bases). The CDR3 is 15 amino acids. Per the germline V gene, CDR1 is SGHRS and CDR2 is YFSETQ. Trimming shortened V by 5 bases and J by 2 bases, and 16 bases separated the two germline ends. The CDR3 here is CASSPRQTIQETQYF. The CDR3 bases are TGCGCCAGCAGTCCGAGACAGACAATTCAAGAGACCCAGTACTTC.

There are many counts of this clonotype. The V call is TRBV28, the J call TRBJ1-1, with a possible D match to TRBD1 (6 bases). The germline V gene has CDR1 MDHEN and CDR2 SYDVKM. Trimming left V 8 bases short and J 2 bases short, with 12 bases between. CDR3 size: 13 residues. CDR3: CASARGANTEAFF. The DNA for the CDR3 is TGTGCCAGCGCCCGGGGGGCTAACACTGAAGCTTTCTTT.

This clonotype showed up just a few times. The V gene is TRBV7-8, the J gene TRBJ1-6; 7 nucleotides align to TRBD1. The CDR3 is 15 amino acids. CDR1 and CDR2 (germline): SGHVS, FQNEAQ. With V trimmed by 5 bases and J by 9 bases, 10 bases remained unmatched. CDR3 coding DNA: TGTGCCAGCAGCGGATACGGGTGGGACAGTTCACCCCTCCACTTT. Translated, it gives CASSGYGWDSSPLHF.

This clonotype was counted many times. Germline and junction disagree at one end, which may indicate a read error. The chain carries TRBV4-2 and TRBJ1-5, with a tentative D call TRBD1 (5 bases). The V gene's germline CDR1 is LGHNA and CDR2 YNFKEQ. The CDR3 is 15 amino acids. CDR3 region: CASSQEGGGNQPQHF. CDR3 sequence (DNA): TGCGCCAGCAGCCAAGAGGGAGGGGGCAATCAGCCCCAGCATTTT.

J is TRBJ1-6 and V is TRBV11-2; the D gene is possibly TRBD1 (6 bases). V lost 5 bases, J lost 10 bases, and 18 bases lay in between. Germline assignment: CDR1 SGHAT and CDR2 FQNNGV. This CDR3 region has 15 residues. Written as DNA, the CDR3 is TGTGCCAGCAGCCCGACTCGGACAGTGGGATCACCCCTCCACTTT. It codes for CASSPTRTVGSPLHF.